The 28 T cell receptor beta chains given below trace back to one sample, sequenced in a study of control samples from healthy donors and cancer patients. The assay was immunoSEQ multiplex PCR, and TCRdb's table has in-frame clones only and misses some. The table has some 120,000 clones, about 94% seen once. The sample taken for sequencing was blood. The receptors were gathered from a young man in good health.

The rearrangement links TRBV6-5 to TRBJ1-2; TRBD1 might be the D (6 bases). This CDR3 has 14 amino acids. Germline CDR1 reads MNHEY; CDR2 reads SVGAGI. The V end lost 0 bases, the J end lost 7 bases, and 12 bases lay between the germline ends. This chain's CDR3 is CASSYSRGYGGYTF. The CDR3 DNA reads as TGTGCCAGCAGTTACTCGAGGGGGTACGGTGGCTACACCTTC.

The chain carries TRBV4-1 and TRBJ1-4, with D hard to call. Between the trimmed V and J ends, which lost 1 base and 0 bases, there was a span of 12 bases. CDR1 and CDR2 (germline): MGHRA, YSYEKL. CDR3 length: 17 amino acids. In DNA form, the CDR3 reads TGCGCCAGCAGCCAAGGTTTCCGGGTCGCAACTAATGAAAAACTGTTTTTT. Translating gives CASSQGFRVATNEKLFF.

V gene TRBV5-4 combines with J gene TRBJ1-1, with D uncertain. V lost 0 bases and J 6 bases, leaving 6 bases between the germline ends. CDR1 is SGHNT, CDR2 YYREEE, per germline (reference sequence). The CDR3 contains 12 residues. The CDR3 reads CASSLAGSEAFF. CDR3 DNA sequence: TGTGCCAGCAGCTTGGCCGGGTCTGAAGCTTTCTTT. The whole variable domain, filled in from reference TRBV5-4 and TRBJ1-1, reads ETGVTQSPTHLIKTRGQQVTLRCSSQSGHNTVSWYQQALGQGPQFIFQYYREEENGRGNFPPRFSGLQFPNYSSELNVNALELDDSALYLCASSLAGSEAFFGQGTRLTVV.

V gene TRBV7-9 combines with J gene TRBJ1-1, with 9 positions matching TRBD1. V trimming: 3 bases; J trimming: 4 bases; junction bases outside the gene matches: 3. The CDR3 has 14 residues. Looked up from germline, CDR1 is SEHNR and CDR2 is FQNEAQ (reference sequence). CDR3 DNA sequence: TGTGCCAGCAGCTTTGAGGACAGGGGCACTGAAGCTTTCTTT. This sequence encodes CASSFEDRGTEAFF. Together with reference TRBV7-9 and TRBJ1-1, the CDR3 gives the full variable domain: DTGVSQNPRHKITKRGQNVTFRCDPISEHNRLYWYRQTLGQGPEFLTYFQNEAQLEKSRLLSDRFSAERPKGSFSTLEIQRTEQGDSAMYLCASSFEDRGTEAFFGQGTRLTVV.

The chain is built from TRBV30 and TRBJ1-1; D perhaps matches TRBD1 (5 bases). Looked up from germline, CDR1 is GTSNPN and CDR2 is SVGIG (reference sequence). V lost 5 bases and J 7 bases, leaving 17 bases between the germline ends. The CDR3 covers 13 residues. CDR3 in amino acids: CAWAHPLGDEAFF. CDR3 bases: TGTGCCTGGGCCCACCCGCTAGGGGATGAAGCTTTCTTT.

The rearrangement joins TRBV5-6 to TRBJ2-7, with a tentative D call TRBD2 (7 bases). Germline V gene lookup returns CDR1 SGHDT and CDR2 YYEEEE. Trimming left V 4 bases short and J 4 bases short, with 18 bases between. The CDR3 runs 15 residues. The CDR3 here is CASSLFRGARYEQYF. The CDR3 DNA reads as TGTGCCAGCAGCCTCTTCCGGGGGGCCCGGTACGAGCAGTACTTC.

As DNA, the CDR3 is TGTGCCAGCAGCTTGTTCGGCAACTATGGCTACACCTTC. This sequence encodes CASSLFGNYGYTF. The J gene is TRBJ1-2, the V gene TRBV5-4; D unclear. This CDR3 has 13 residues. Germline V CDR1 and CDR2: SGHNT, YYREEE (reference sequence). With 1 base removed from V and 2 bases from J, the gap between germline ends came to 6 bases.

This rearrangement joins TRBV5-1 to TRBJ1-5, with D unclear. Germline lookup yields CDR1 SGHRS and CDR2 YFSETQ. The CDR3 loop spans 15 amino acids. Trimming removed 0 bases at V and 4 bases at J, with 11 bases between. The CDR3, as DNA: TGCGCCAGCAGCTTGGCCGGCAGGCTTAATCAGCCCCAGCATTTT. Translating it yields CASSLAGRLNQPQHF. The full variable domain, completed using reference TRBV5-1 and TRBJ1-5, is KAGVTQTPRYLIKTRGQQVTLSCSPISGHRSVSWYQQTPGQGLQFLFEYFSETQRNKGNFPGRFSGRQFSNSRSEMNVSTLELGDSALYLCASSLAGRLNQPQHFGDGTRLSIL.

The chain combines TRBV5-4 with TRBJ2-1; D not resolved. V lost 4 bases to trimming and J lost 4 bases, with 9 bases between them. The CDR3 is 13 amino acids. CDR1 SGHNT and CDR2 YYREEE come from the germline V gene (reference sequence). CDR3 coding DNA: TGTGCCAGCAGCCGTGGCGGTTACAATGAGCAGTTCTTC. This codes for CASSRGGYNEQFF. Supplemented by reference TRBV5-4 and TRBJ2-1, the full variable domain reads ETGVTQSPTHLIKTRGQQVTLRCSSQSGHNTVSWYQQALGQGPQFIFQYYREEENGRGNFPPRFSGLQFPNYSSELNVNALELDDSALYLCASSRGGYNEQFFGPGTRLTVL.

This sequence joins TRBV9 and TRBJ1-1; D gene uncertain. The CDR3 sequence is 14 residues long. Looked up from germline, CDR1 is SGDLS and CDR2 is YYNGEE. The V end was cut by 3 bases, the J end by 3 bases, with 12 bases between. The CDR3 protein is CASSADHGDTEAFF. The CDR3 DNA sequence: TGTGCCAGCAGCGCGGACCATGGGGACACTGAAGCTTTCTTT.

V gene TRBV19 combines with J gene TRBJ2-7; TRBD1 aligns across 8 bases. Trimming removed 4 bases from V and 0 bases from J; junction bases left unmatched: 5. CDR1 is LNHDA, CDR2 SQIVND, per germline (reference sequence). The CDR3 contains 15 residues. CDR3 DNA sequence: TGTGCCAGTAGTAGGGAGCAGGGGGCCTCCTACGAGCAGTACTTC. Translated: CASSREQGASYEQYF.

The chain combines TRBV2 with TRBJ1-1; 7 bases align to TRBD1. Germline assignment: CDR1 SNHLY and CDR2 FYNNEI. The CDR3 is 15 residues long. V shed 0 bases, J shed 4 bases, and the junction held 5 bases outside the gene matches. This chain's CDR3 is CASSEAGAGGTEAFF. CDR3 sequence (DNA): TGTGCCAGCAGTGAAGCAGGGGCAGGGGGCACTGAAGCTTTCTTT.

The chain links TRBV5-4 to TRBJ2-7; D call uncertain. This CDR3 has 13 amino acids. Germline V lookup: CDR1 SGHNT, CDR2 YYREEE (reference sequence). The germline V and J ends were trimmed by 0 bases and 6 bases, with 10 bases remaining between them. The CDR3 is CASSLGKRSEQYF. As DNA, the CDR3 is TGTGCCAGCAGCTTGGGGAAGAGGTCCGAGCAGTACTTC.

The rearrangement links TRBV15 to TRBJ2-5; 9 positions match TRBD2. CDR3 length: 16 amino acids. Losses at the gene ends were 8 bases for V and 4 bases for J; bases not matched to a gene: 14. The germline CDR1 and CDR2 sequences are LNHNV and YYDKDF (reference sequence). The DNA of the CDR3 is TGTGCCACCCTTAGGTTAGGCGGGGGGGTGAGAGAGACCCAGTACTTC. Translating it yields CATLRLGGGVRETQYF.

For the CDR3, the DNA is TGTGCCAGCGAGGGAAGGTACAATGAGCAGTTCTTC. Its translation: CASEGRYNEQFF. This chain uses TRBV6-5 with TRBJ2-1, with D possibly matching TRBD2 (5 bases). The CDR3 sequence is 12 residues long. Germline V gene sequence: CDR1 MNHEY, CDR2 SVGAGI. V was trimmed by 8 bases and J by 4 bases, leaving 9 bases between them.

V and J are TRBV24-1 and TRBJ1-2; D is uncertain. The CDR3 is made up of 13 amino acids. Trimming cost V 5 bases and J 7 bases, with 13 bases left between them. From germline, CDR1 is KGHDR and CDR2 SFDVKD. The chain's CDR3 is CATSVSGWGGYTF. In DNA form, the CDR3 reads TGTGCCACCAGTGTCTCCGGGTGGGGTGGCTACACCTTC.

This chain connects TRBV6-5 to TRBJ1-1; D may be TRBD1 (5 bases). The length of the CDR3 is 13 residues. The germline V and J ends were trimmed by 9 bases and 4 bases, with 15 bases remaining between them. Germline lookup yields CDR1 MNHEY and CDR2 SVGAGI. The CDR3 nucleotides read TGTGCCAGTTGTCAGGGCAGGAGCACTGAAGCTTTCTTT. Its translation is CASCQGRSTEAFF.

The V call is TRBV12-5, the J call TRBJ1-4; D unresolved. The CDR3 has 15 residues. The germline V gene has CDR1 LGHNT and CDR2 FRNRAP. The V gene lost 1 base and the J gene lost 8 bases, with 14 bases spanning the gap. The CDR3 sequence is CASGLGDGGGEKLFF. CDR3 nucleotide sequence: TGTGCTAGTGGTTTGGGTGACGGAGGCGGAGAAAAACTGTTTTTT. The whole variable domain, filled in from reference TRBV12-5 and TRBJ1-4, reads DARVTQTPRHKVTEMGQEVTMRCQPILGHNTVFWYRQTMMQGLELLAYFRNRAPLDDSGMPKDRFSAEMPDATLATLKIQPSEPRDSAVYFCASGLGDGGGEKLFFGSGTQLSVL.

The CDR3 here is CASSLAGGENTEAFF. CDR3 bases: TGTGCCAGCAGCTTAGCAGGGGGCGAGAACACTGAAGCTTTCTTT. The gene calls are TRBV7-8 and TRBJ1-1; 7 bases agree with TRBD1. This CDR3 comprises 15 residues. In germline, CDR1 is SGHVS, CDR2 FQNEAQ. V lost 0 bases and J lost 1; bases outside the gene matches: 2.

The gene calls are TRBV11-1 and TRBJ1-1, with 8 bases that match TRBD1. V was clipped by 3 bases and J by 3 bases; unmatched bases: 9. Germline assignment: CDR1 SGHAT and CDR2 FQDESV (reference sequence). The CDR3 spans 16 residues. The DNA of the CDR3 is TGTGCCAGCAGCTTCCCCCGACAGGGGAGGGACACTGAAGCTTTCTTT. Its translation is CASSFPRQGRDTEAFF.

The chain carries TRBV30 and TRBJ2-3; D tentatively reads TRBD1 or TRBD2 (5 bases each). Trimming cost V 5 bases and J 0 bases, with 6 bases left between them. The CDR3 length is 12 residues. Germline loops: CDR1 GTSNPN, CDR2 SVGIG (reference sequence). DNA for the CDR3: TGTGCCTGGTGGGACAGCACAGATACGCAGTATTTT. It codes for CAWWDSTDTQYF.

The chain joins TRBV6-1 to TRBJ2-7; a weak D match, TRBD2 (5 bases). V dropped 3 bases and J dropped 11 bases, with 17 bases sitting between them. This CDR3 has 13 amino acids. The germline V gene encodes CDR1 MNHNS and CDR2 SASEGT. DNA of the CDR3: TGTGCCAGCAGTGAGCGACCTGGGCTAGCTAAGTACGTC. It codes for CASSERPGLAKYV.

The chain carries TRBV5-1 and TRBJ2-3; 9 bases align to TRBD2. V lost 0 bases, J lost 0 bases, and 2 bases stayed unmatched. From germline, CDR1 is SGHRS and CDR2 YFSETQ. CDR3 size: 16 residues. In DNA form, the CDR3 reads TGCGCCAGCAGCTTGGGTAGCGGGGGAAGCACAGATACGCAGTATTTT. This encodes CASSLGSGGSTDTQYF.

V gene TRBV28 combines with J gene TRBJ2-3; 7 positions match TRBD1. Germline V gene lookup returns CDR1 MDHEN and CDR2 SYDVKM. After removal of 5 bases from V and 2 bases from J, the junction contained 7 bases not matched to a gene. The CDR3 has 15 residues. The CDR3: CASSIGDSSTDTQYF. Written as DNA, the CDR3 is TGTGCCAGCAGTATTGGGGACAGTTCCACAGATACGCAGTATTTT.

This clone was seen only once. This chain links TRBV7-9 with TRBJ1-1; D unresolved. Trimming removed 8 bases at V and 6 bases at J, with 7 bases between. The CDR3 totals 10 residues. Germline V CDR1 and CDR2: SEHNR, FQNEAQ (reference sequence). The CDR3 DNA follows: TGTGCCAGCGACCCTGCTGAAGCTTTCTTT. Its protein product is CASDPAEAFF.

V gene TRBV13 combines with J gene TRBJ2-1; 8 bases line up with TRBD2. The V and J ends lost 2 bases and 4 bases, in that order; junction bases with no gene match: 13. CDR1 and CDR2 (germline): PRHDT, FYEKMQ (reference sequence). This CDR3 is 18 amino acids long. CDR3 amino acids: CASSLFSLSGGLYNEQFF. The CDR3 nucleotides are TGTGCCAGCAGCTTATTTAGCTTGAGCGGGGGATTATACAATGAGCAGTTCTTC. The whole variable domain, filled in from reference TRBV13 and TRBJ2-1, reads AAGVIQSPRHLIKEKRETATLKCYPIPRHDTVYWYQQGPGQDPQFLISFYEKMQSDKGSIPDRFSAQQFSDYHSELNMSSLELGDSALYFCASSLFSLSGGLYNEQFFGPGTRLTVL.

V is TRBV6-5 and J is TRBJ2-2; tentatively, D is TRBD1 (7 bases). The CDR3 is made up of 16 amino acids. In germline, CDR1 is MNHEY, CDR2 SVGAGI. Trimming shortened V by 4 bases and J by 1 base, and 13 bases separated the two germline ends. This CDR3 is CASSSPQGGNTGELFF. The CDR3 nucleotides read TGTGCCAGCAGTTCCCCTCAGGGGGGGAACACCGGGGAGCTGTTTTTT.

This clone was observed once. The CDR3 is CASSTDQPQHF. The DNA for the CDR3 is TGTGCCAGCAGTACAGATCAGCCCCAGCATTTT. The chain employs TRBV28 and TRBJ1-5; D uncertain. Germline V CDR1 and CDR2: MDHEN, SYDVKM. The CDR3 is made up of 11 amino acids. V lost 5 bases to trimming and J lost 5 bases, with 4 bases between them. The full variable domain, with the rest looked up from reference TRBV28 and TRBJ1-5, is DVKVTQSSRYLVKRTGEKVFLECVQDMDHENMFWYRQDPGLGLRLIYFSYDVKMKEKGDIPEGYSVSREKKERFSLILESASTNQTSMYLCASSTDQPQHFGDGTRLSIL.